This entry concerns a single TCR beta chain. Original processing notes: Amplifying reference gene primers gave estimates of nucleated cell counts. The data were produced by immunoSEQ multiplex PCR, yet TCRdb's version contains in-frame clones alone and is incomplete. V, J and clone size reflect that table, while D and trimming were determined from the DNA. The table lists approximately 75,000 clones, around 80% of them singletons. Germline-derived CDR1 and CDR2 are KGHSH and LQKENI. The CDR3 covers 15 residues. The V end was cut by 2 bases, the J end by 5 bases, with 13 bases between. These data belong to a study of blood T cell repertoires in COVID-19. Across the study: Researchers got acute and convalescent COVID-19 samples from the United States, Italy and Spain. T cells, B-cell-depleted T cells, or PBMCs supplied cDNA or gDNA.

The sample taken for sequencing was peripheral blood. This receptor was obtained from a human donor in a cohort sampled during active COVID-19. The genes are TRBV18 and TRBJ2-1; D might be TRBD2 (7 bases). CDR3 in amino acids: CASSPGGGWDNEQFF. In DNA form, the CDR3 reads TGTGCCAGCTCACCAGGCGGGGGCTGGGACAATGAGCAGTTCTTC.